The 13 T cell receptor beta chains reported below all come from one sample, sequenced in a study of blood T cell repertoires in COVID-19. Clones were read by immunoSEQ multiplex PCR, and TCRdb kept only the in-frame ones, dropping some. Found here are approximately 92,000 clones, around nine tenths of them singletons; the top ten hold around 20%. The sample consisted of peripheral blood. These receptors came from a woman in her sixties or seventies with COVID-19, enrolled during active disease.

The sample holds one count of this clone. The gene calls are TRBV19 and TRBJ1-3; D remains unclear. V was pared by 9 bases and J by 2 bases, with 14 bases between. The CDR3 length is 14 residues. Germline CDR1 LNHDA, CDR2 SQIVND (reference sequence). The CDR3 DNA reads TGTGCCAGCCAAACGGCAGCGACTGGAAACACCATATATTTT. The encoded protein is CASQTAATGNTIYF.

The J gene is TRBJ2-2, the V gene TRBV6-6; D ambiguous. CDR1 and CDR2 from the germline V gene are MNHNY and SVGAGI (reference sequence). The V and J ends lost 5 bases and 4 bases respectively, with 11 bases between them. The length of the CDR3 is 14 residues. The CDR3 sequence: CASSDRLSTGELFF. The DNA for the CDR3 is TGTGCCAGCAGTGACCGACTGAGCACCGGGGAGCTGTTTTTT.

The chain uses TRBV5-1 and TRBJ2-7; D is possibly TRBD2 (5 bases). The CDR3 has 14 residues. Germline V gives CDR1 SGHRS, CDR2 YFSETQ. The germline V and J ends were trimmed by 1 base and 0 bases, with 8 bases remaining between them. The CDR3 DNA is TGCGCCAGCAGCTTGCTTGGAGGCTCCTACGAGCAGTACTTC. It specifies CASSLLGGSYEQYF.

The chain employs TRBV7-2 and TRBJ1-2; D is possibly TRBD1 (6 bases). Germline V gene lookup returns CDR1 SGHTA and CDR2 FQGNSA. V dropped 5 bases and J dropped 4 bases, with 11 bases sitting between them. This CDR3 spans 13 amino acids. The CDR3 DNA reads TGTGCCAGCAGCCAAGGACAGCTCTATGGCTACACCTTC. It specifies CASSQGQLYGYTF.

The V call is TRBV7-8, the J call TRBJ1-1; a weak D match, TRBD1 (5 bases). V lost 0 bases to trimming and J lost 6 bases, with 14 bases between them. The CDR3 runs 15 residues. Germline lookup yields CDR1 SGHVS and CDR2 FQNEAQ. CDR3 residues: CASSLASQGSAEAFF. CDR3 sequence (DNA): TGTGCCAGCAGCTTAGCTAGTCAGGGAAGCGCTGAAGCTTTCTTT. Filled out from reference TRBV7-8 and TRBJ1-1, the complete variable domain reads GAGVSQSPRYKVAKRGQDVALRCDPISGHVSLFWYQQALGQGPEFLTYFQNEAQLDKSGLPSDRFFAERPEGSVSTLKIQRTQQEDSAVYLCASSLASQGSAEAFFGQGTRLTVV.

The chain combines TRBV6-1 with TRBJ1-2, with TRBD1 as a possible D gene (6 bases). Germline CDR1 reads MNHNS; CDR2 reads SASEGT. Trimming stripped 2 bases from V and 4 bases from J, with 11 bases between. This CDR3 contains 14 residues. CDR3 region: CASSETGNPYGYTF. The CDR3 DNA follows: TGTGCCAGCAGTGAAACAGGGAACCCCTATGGCTACACCTTC.

The genes are TRBV5-1 and TRBJ2-2; 8 bases are shared with TRBD1. The V gene end was trimmed by 3 bases and the J gene end by 5 bases; junction bases not matched to a gene: 6. CDR1 and CDR2 (germline): SGHRS, YFSETQ. The CDR3 has 15 amino acids. CDR3 residues: CASSSGQGWTGELFF. CDR3 in DNA: TGCGCCAGCAGCTCCGGACAGGGATGGACCGGGGAGCTGTTTTTT.

The chain carries TRBV7-2 and TRBJ2-1; TRBD2 matches at 11 bases. Germline V gene sequence: CDR1 SGHTA, CDR2 FQGNSA. This CDR3 has 17 amino acids. Germline trimming cut 4 bases from V and 12 bases from J; bases unmatched to any gene: 17. CDR3: CASSSTRLAGLEGGQFF. The DNA of the CDR3 is TGTGCCAGCAGCTCAACCCGACTAGCGGGGCTGGAAGGAGGGCAGTTCTTC.

This clone was detected only a few times. The chain is built from TRBV7-2 and TRBJ2-7, with D tentatively TRBD1 (5 bases). V shed 1 base and J shed 3 bases, with 10 bases lying between them. CDR1 SGHTA and CDR2 FQGNSA come from the germline V gene. The CDR3 length is 14 residues. For the CDR3, the DNA is TGTGCCAGCAGCTTAGGAAGGGGATTCTACGAGCAGTACTTC. Protein sequence: CASSLGRGFYEQYF.

J is TRBJ1-5 and V is TRBV21-1; the table assigns TRBD1, which was not confirmed against the DNA. TRBV21-1 is listed as a pseudogene. The length of the CDR3 is 18 residues. CDR3 region: CASSKTDRGNYGNQPQHF. The CDR3 DNA reads TGTGCCAGCAGCAAAACGGACAGGGGGAATTACGGCAATCAGCCCCAGCATTTT.

The chain combines TRBV5-1 with TRBJ1-2, with 8 bases aligning to TRBD1. The J segment lost 3 bases and the V segment lost 2 bases, leaving 9 bases of the junction unmatched. This CDR3 has 16 residues. Germline CDR1 is SGHRS and CDR2 is YFSETQ. CDR3 bases: TGCGCCAGCAGCTTCGGCAGACAGGGGATACACTATGGCTACACCTTC. This sequence encodes CASSFGRQGIHYGYTF.

Concerning this clone itself: The junction and the germline gene differ at one end; a read error may be behind it. The chain has TRBV6-5 and TRBJ1-2; 10 nucleotides line up with TRBD1. CDR1 is MNHEY and CDR2 is SVGAGI in the germline V gene. This CDR3 has 16 residues. CDR3 coding DNA: TGTGCCAGCAGTTATGTTAGGACAGGGGGAAACTCTGGCTACACCTTC. This sequence encodes CASSYVRTGGNSGYTF.

The gene calls are TRBV29-1 and TRBJ1-1; D remains unclear. The CDR3 sequence is 10 residues long. Germline V gene data show CDR1 as SQVTM and CDR2 as ANQGSEA. V lost 5 bases and J lost 11, with 12 bases in between. CDR3 region: CSVRTFAAFF. CDR3 sequence (DNA): TGCAGCGTTCGCACATTCGCTGCTTTCTTT.